This T cell receptor (beta chain) was retrieved from a study of blood T cell repertoires in COVID-19 (dated by TCRdb to the early 2020s). For the study in its entirety: Samples from collaborators originated in the United States, Italy and Spain and spanned both the acute and convalescent phases of COVID-19. Deeply sampled blood TCRbeta repertoires from subjects exposed to, actively infected with, or recovered from COVID-19 were included in the dataset. Where available, HLA class I and class II types were taken from metadata supplied by the sample provider and were not determined by assay-based typing. Sample metadata almost always included a de-identified subject ID, COVID-19 status, age in years and sex. The prospective study material was composed of cDNA or gDNA derived from T cells, B-cell-depleted T cells, or PBMCs. The repertoires were released in a freely available public database intended as a resource for research on the immune response to SARS-CoV-2. The samples were drawn from the first 160 participants of the ongoing ImmuneRACE study and from some 1,300 subjects provided by 6 global collaborators.

Including cysteine and phenylalanine, the CDR3 has 15 amino acids. Here the CDR3 DNA is all that survives: 45 bases in frame from base 1. V loses 3 bases, J loses 2 bases, and the germline ends lie 8 bases apart. Sequences LGHDT (CDR1) and YNNKEL (CDR2) are obtained from the germline V gene (reference sequence). Details on this clone: Its recognized antigen is unknown. Base qualities were left out, and no much larger clone turns up one base away.

TCRbeta CDR3 regions were amplified from genomic DNA using the immunoSEQ Assay, a bias-controlled multiplex PCR. The published analysis was carried out like this. The number of nucleated cells in each sample was estimated by amplification of reference gene primers within the assay. To quantify the absolute abundance of each unique TCRbeta CDR3 rearrangement, sequence reads were collapsed and filtered. For each sample, productive Simpson clonality was calculated as the square root of Simpson's diversity index across productive rearrangements. Not all clones reach the TCRdb copy of this immuneACCESS table, which keeps in-frame sequences only. Checked studies attribute under half of the gap to unresolved V genes and leave the rest unexplained. V, J and clone size are taken as reported in that table, and D and trimming were inferred from the DNA itself. A total of roughly 250,000 clones appear in this sample, approximately 78% of them only once. Together, the top ten hold 12% of the sample.

Overall results and qualifications from the work: How much clinical and demographic metadata was included differed by source and by participant, and the metadata was provided uncurated.

Whole blood was collected in K2EDTA tubes by collaborating institutions according to the institutions' own protocols. For TCRbeta analysis, collaborators shipped samples in one of three forms: frozen whole blood, isolated PBMCs, or DNA extracted from either of those sample types. The chain joins TRBV3-1 (or the pseudogene TRBV3-2) to TRBJ2-6; TRBD2 is a weak D gene call, 6 bases matching. The receptor was isolated from an older woman with active or convalescent COVID-19. The specimen was peripheral blood. The CDR3 region: CASSQTRAGANVLTF. Here is the DNA: TGTGCCAGCAGCCAGACTAGGGCTGGGGCCAACGTCCTGACTTTC.